One and the same sample provided the 16 T cell receptor beta chains below, sequenced in a study of CD8 T cells in ankylosing spondylitis. MiXCR, applied by TCRdb to the 5' RACE reads, yields one record per CDR3 protein. The repertoire holds some 140,000 distinct CDR3 sequences, with 7% to 9% as singletons. Sequenced material: synovial fluid, either unsorted or a sorted T cell fraction (not recorded which). These receptors were collected from a male donor with ankylosing spondylitis.

This clonotype showed up many times. V usage is TRBV20-1 and J usage is TRBJ2-5; D may match TRBD1 or TRBD2 (5 bases each). Trimming removed 6 bases from V and 4 bases from J, with 18 bases in between. The CDR3 is made up of 14 amino acids. The V gene's germline CDR1 is DFQATT and CDR2 SNEGSKA (reference sequence). CDR3 sequence reads: CSAPADAGRETQYF. The CDR3, as DNA: TGCAGTGCCCCAGCGGACGCAGGGCGAGAGACCCAGTACTTC.

In this sample, this clonotype turned up many times. The chain employs TRBV20-1 and TRBJ2-3, with D possibly being TRBD2 (5 bases). Per the germline V gene, CDR1 is DFQATT and CDR2 is SNEGSKA (reference sequence). The CDR3 is 15 residues long. Trimming removed 2 bases from V and 1 base from J, with 13 bases in between. For the CDR3, the DNA is TGCAGTGCTAGACTCGGCGGGTTCGGCACAGATACGCAGTATTTT. The encoded protein is CSARLGGFGTDTQYF.

This chain uses TRBV7-8 with TRBJ2-5, with 8 nucleotides matching TRBD1. Germline lookup yields CDR1 SGHVS and CDR2 FQNEAQ. Trimming cost V 5 bases and J 6 bases; bases outside gene matches: 8. CDR3 length equals 14 residues. CDR3 in DNA: TGTGCCAGCAGCCGGACAGGGATTAAAAAGACCCAGTACTTC. It codes for CASSRTGIKKTQYF. The full variable domain, completed using reference TRBV7-8 and TRBJ2-5, is GAGVSQSPRYKVAKRGQDVALRCDPISGHVSLFWYQQALGQGPEFLTYFQNEAQLDKSGLPSDRFFAERPEGSVSTLKIQRTQQEDSAVYLCASSRTGIKKTQYFGPGTRLLVL.

This clonotype occurred a few times. The chain joins TRBV29-1 to TRBJ2-7; 9 nucleotides agree with TRBD2. V shed 5 bases, J shed 3 bases, and the junction held 5 bases outside the gene matches. The V gene's germline CDR1 is SQVTM and CDR2 ANQGSEA. The CDR3 runs 13 residues. The CDR3 DNA follows: TGCAGCGTTTATAGCGGGGGTAACTACGAGCAGTACTTC. This encodes CSVYSGGNYEQYF.

The V and J genes are TRBV28 and TRBJ1-1; TRBD1 matches 8 bases. Germline trimming cut 8 bases from V and 13 bases from J; bases unmatched to any gene: 12. This CDR3 has 12 residues. Per the germline V gene, CDR1 is MDHEN and CDR2 is SYDVKM. The CDR3 loop is CASDRQGLGGFF. In DNA, the CDR3 is TGTGCCAGCGACCGACAGGGGTTAGGGGGTTTCTTT.

This clonotype was counted a few times. A read error may produce the germline difference seen at one junction end. The chain carries TRBV7-7 and TRBJ2-5; 10 bases are shared with TRBD2. CDR3 size: 17 residues. CDR1 and CDR2 (germline): SSHAT, FNYEAQ (reference sequence). This CDR3 is CASSKGRASGGPETQYF. CDR3 in DNA: TGTGCTAGCAGCAAGGGCCGGGCTAGCGGGGGCCCAGAGACCCAGTACTTC. Supplemented by reference TRBV7-7 and TRBJ2-5, the full variable domain reads GAGVSQSPRYKVTKRGQDVTLRCDPISSHATLYWYQQALGQGPEFLTYFNYEAQPDKSGLPSDRFSAERPEGSISTLTIQRTEQRDSAMYRCASSKGRASGGPETQYFGPGTRLLVL.

This clonotype was recorded at least ten times. The chain is built from TRBV4-1 and TRBJ2-5; 8 bases fit TRBD2. The V gene end was trimmed by 5 bases and the J gene end by 4 bases; junction bases not matched to a gene: 9. Germline V gene sequence: CDR1 MGHRA, CDR2 YSYEKL. This CDR3 comprises 15 residues. For the CDR3, the DNA is TGCGCCAGCAGCGCAGGACTAGCAGGCTTAGAGACCCAGTACTTC. Translating gives CASSAGLAGLETQYF.

Ten or more counts support this clonotype. The rearrangement links TRBV20-1 to TRBJ2-1; D not certain. The CDR3 has 12 amino acids. V lost 4 bases to trimming and J lost 10 bases, with 14 bases between them. Germline lookup yields CDR1 DFQATT and CDR2 SNEGSKA (reference sequence). The CDR3 DNA reads as TGCAGTGCTACCACCTCCGGGTTCGAGCAGTTCTTC. Its protein is CSATTSGFEQFF.

This clonotype came up many times. The chain combines TRBV7-3 with TRBJ2-2; a weak D match, TRBD2 (6 bases). The germline V gene encodes CDR1 SGHTA and CDR2 FQGTGA. The CDR3 has 16 amino acids. Trimming cost V 1 base and J 0 bases, with 9 bases left between them. For the CDR3, the DNA is TGTGCCAGCAGCTTAAGGCCGGGGGCGAACACCGGGGAGCTGTTTTTT. Amino acid sequence: CASSLRPGANTGELFF.

This clonotype was counted ten times or more. The chain uses TRBV3-1 and TRBJ2-7, with D perhaps TRBD1 (5 bases). With 3 bases removed from V and 7 bases from J, the gap between germline ends came to 10 bases. Germline CDR1 LGHDT, CDR2 YNNKEL (reference sequence). The CDR3 is 12 amino acids. The CDR3 DNA sequence: TGTGCCAGCAGCCAGGGGCATAGGGAGCAGTACTTC. Protein: CASSQGHREQYF.

This clonotype was seen many times. The chain joins TRBV24-1 to TRBJ2-1; 8 bases align to TRBD1. Germline CDR1 and CDR2: KGHDR and SFDVKD. The CDR3 is 17 residues long. J gave up 0 bases and V 3 bases, and 6 bases lay outside the gene matches. CDR3 sequence reads: CATSDPQGGSSYNEQFF. The CDR3 region has the DNA TGTGCCACCAGTGATCCACAGGGGGGAAGCTCCTACAATGAGCAGTTCTTC.

This clonotype has a count of ten or more. The rearrangement uses TRBV12-3 or TRBV12-4 and TRBJ1-4; no clear D gene. The CDR3 covers 12 residues. Trimming left V 3 bases short and J 5 bases short, with 4 bases between. CDR3 in amino acids: CASSFSNEKLFF. The CDR3 coding sequence is TGTGCCAGCAGTTTTTCCAATGAAAAACTGTTTTTT.

J is TRBJ1-5 and V is TRBV5-1, with D perhaps matching TRBD1 (6 bases). The germline CDR1 and CDR2 sequences are SGHRS and YFSETQ. The CDR3 is made up of 15 amino acids. Between the trimmed V and J ends, which lost 3 bases and 6 bases, there was a span of 16 bases. CDR3 residues: CASSWTSRTAQPQHF. CDR3 bases: TGCGCCAGCAGCTGGACTAGCCGGACAGCTCAGCCCCAGCATTTT.

This clonotype was recorded only once. The chain couples TRBV5-4 to TRBJ2-2; 12 nucleotides line up with TRBD1. The germline V gene has CDR1 SGHNT and CDR2 YYREEE (reference sequence). Trimming cost V 4 bases and J 5 bases; bases outside gene matches: 6. The CDR3 consists of 16 residues. The CDR3 loop is CASSKGQGARTGELFF. In DNA form, the CDR3 reads TGTGCCAGCAGCAAGGGACAGGGGGCGCGGACCGGGGAGCTGTTTTTT. The full variable domain, its missing parts supplied by reference TRBV5-4 and TRBJ2-2, is ETGVTQSPTHLIKTRGQQVTLRCSSQSGHNTVSWYQQALGQGPQFIFQYYREEENGRGNFPPRFSGLQFPNYSSELNVNALELDDSALYLCASSKGQGARTGELFFGEGSRLTVL.

This clonotype is medium-sized (0.01 to 0.1%) by share. V gene TRBV3-2 combines with J gene TRBJ1-2; the table's TRBD1 call for D was not verified on the DNA. TRBV3-2 is described as a pseudogene. The CDR3 totals 15 residues. CDR3 nucleotide sequence: TGTGCCAGCAGCCAAGAGATGAAGGACACTTATGGCTACACCTTC. As protein: CASSQEMKDTYGYTF.

This clonotype was detected many times. This sequence joins TRBV20-1 and TRBJ1-1; the D is unclear. Germline V lookup: CDR1 DFQATT, CDR2 SNEGSKA (reference sequence). This CDR3 comprises 14 residues. The V and J ends lost 6 bases and 2 bases respectively, with 16 bases between them. CDR3 region: CSARHFGVNTEAFF. The CDR3 nucleotides read TGCAGTGCACGACACTTCGGAGTTAACACTGAAGCTTTCTTT.